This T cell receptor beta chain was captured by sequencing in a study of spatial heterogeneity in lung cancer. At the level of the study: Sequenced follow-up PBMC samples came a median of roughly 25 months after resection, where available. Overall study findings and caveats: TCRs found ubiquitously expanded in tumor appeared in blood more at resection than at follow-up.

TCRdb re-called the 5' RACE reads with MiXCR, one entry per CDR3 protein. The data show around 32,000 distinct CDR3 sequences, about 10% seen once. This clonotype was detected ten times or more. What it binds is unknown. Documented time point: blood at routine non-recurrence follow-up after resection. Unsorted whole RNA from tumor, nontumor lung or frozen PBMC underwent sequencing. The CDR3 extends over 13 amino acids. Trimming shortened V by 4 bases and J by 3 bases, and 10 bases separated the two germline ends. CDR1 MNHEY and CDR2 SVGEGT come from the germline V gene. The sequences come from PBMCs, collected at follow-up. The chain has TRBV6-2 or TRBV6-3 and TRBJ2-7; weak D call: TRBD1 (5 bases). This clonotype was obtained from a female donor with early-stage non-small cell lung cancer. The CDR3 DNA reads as TGTGCCAGCAGTTGGACAACTATCTACGAGCAGTACTTC. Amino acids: CASSWTTIYEQYF.